Only a few counts were recorded for the clone carrying this TCR beta chain. In TCRdb, the 5' RACE reads were re-called with MiXCR into one record per CDR3 protein. The sample lists approximately 620,000 distinct CDR3 sequences, roughly 8% occurring once. These data come from a study of identical twins. J gave up 7 bases and V 1 base, and 6 bases lay outside the gene matches. Germline V lookup: CDR1 LGHDT, CDR2 YNNKEL (reference sequence). This CDR3 is 15 amino acids long. These same data were also listed under a study on yellow fever vaccine responses in identical twins.

The TCR sequence derives from a woman aged 18-35 years in good health. Sample: PBMCs. The V and J genes are TRBV3-1 and TRBJ2-1; TRBD1 matches 8 bases. The CDR3 spells CASSQGAGGRNEQFF. CDR3 nucleotide sequence: TGTGCCAGCAGCCAAGGCGCAGGGGGCCGGAATGAGCAGTTCTTC.